This TCR beta chain came from a study of cytomegalovirus exposure and HLA in healthy donors. Worth noting for this clone: What it recognizes is unknown.

Notes on the study in general: A highly shared variant cluster was judged a likely technical artifact. According to an earlier analysis, most TCR beta V segments yielded productive rearrangements about 87% or about 30% of the time.

Germline CDR1 reads LNHDA; CDR2 reads SQIVND (reference sequence). Trimming left V 0 bases short and J 6 bases short, with 9 bases between. CDR3 length: 15 residues. Researchers ran the PCR with 60 Vbeta and 13 Jbeta primers. In the original analysis: A later analysis counted roughly 74 million unique TCR beta chains, around 10 million shared. The protocol was immunoSEQ multiplex PCR, while the TCRdb copy is restricted to in-frame clones and leaves out a portion. That table is the source of V, J and clone size, and D and trimming were worked out from the DNA. The table shows 170,000 or so clones, with roughly 78% occurring only once. Nominally healthy donors were sampled, though unrecorded immune exposures were likely.

Sequenced material: PBMCs. The chain carries TRBV19 and TRBJ1-6, with D unresolved. This clonotype was sampled from a woman in her forties or fifties in good health and CMV-seropositive. The CDR3 coding sequence is TGTGCCAGTAGTATAGATCTTGGCAGTAATTCACCCCTCCACTTT. Its translation: CASSIDLGSNSPLHF. Based on the CDR3 plus reference TRBV19 and TRBJ1-6, the full variable domain is DGGITQSPKYLFRKEGQNVTLSCEQNLNHDAMYWYRQDPGQGLRLIYYSQIVNDFQKGDIAEGYSVSREKKESFPLTVTSAQKNPTAFYLCASSIDLGSNSPLHFGNGTRLTVT.